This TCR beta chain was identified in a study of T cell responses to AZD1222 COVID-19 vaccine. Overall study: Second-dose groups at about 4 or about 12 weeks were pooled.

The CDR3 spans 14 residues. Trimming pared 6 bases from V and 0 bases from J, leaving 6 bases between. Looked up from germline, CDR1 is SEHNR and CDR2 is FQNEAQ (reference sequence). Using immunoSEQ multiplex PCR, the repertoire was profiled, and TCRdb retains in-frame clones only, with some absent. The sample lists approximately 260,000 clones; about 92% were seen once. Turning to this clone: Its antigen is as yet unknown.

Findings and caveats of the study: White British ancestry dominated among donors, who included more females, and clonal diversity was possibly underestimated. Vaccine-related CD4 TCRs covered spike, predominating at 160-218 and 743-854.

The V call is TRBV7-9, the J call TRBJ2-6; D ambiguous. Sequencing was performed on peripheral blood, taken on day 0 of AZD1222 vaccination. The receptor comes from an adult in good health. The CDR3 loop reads CASRENSGANVLTF. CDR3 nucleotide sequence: TGTGCCAGCAGGGAAAACTCTGGGGCCAACGTCCTGACTTTC.